This is a list of T cell receptor beta chains from one sample in a study of OX40 agonist ivuxolimab in advanced cancers. Clones were sequenced by immunoSEQ multiplex PCR, and TCRdb holds only the in-frame ones, with some missing. The sample consists of some 42,000 clones, more than 70% of them appearing once. The sample in question was CD4+ or CD8+ T cells sorted from blood, obtained in a trial of the OX40 agonist ivuxolimab. The receptors here all came from an adult with an advanced solid tumor such as melanoma, head and neck, liver or kidney cancer. The CDR3 runs from the conserved cysteine through the conserved F or W.

>TRBV4-3|TRBJ1-6
CASSQVQGASPLHF
>TRBV28|TRBJ2-3
CASSLWDRDSLNTQYF
>TRBV30|TRBJ2-7
CAWSDLGHLVLYEQYF
>TRBV7-2|TRBJ1-1
CASSLTGRMAEAFF
>TRBV6-5|TRBJ2-1
CASSYVLRGQFF
>TRBV4-1|TRBJ1-4
CASSQGKSGFNEKLFF
>TRBV5-4|TRBJ1-6
CASSPGTEYNSPLHF
>TRBV28|TRBJ1-1
CASSLSGNGNTEAFF
>TRBV27|TRBJ1-2
CASGPGGVDYGYTF
>TRBV5-4|TRBJ2-5
CASSRLGGRETQYF
>TRBV27|TRBJ1-1
CASSLRTGTEAFF
>TRBV2|TRBJ1-4
CASTLQGVGEKLFF
>TRBV4-3|TRBJ2-1
CASSQDGRGEQFF
>TRBV10-3|TRBJ2-7
CAITDRVDEQYF
>TRBV6-5|TRBJ1-2
CASSYGVYGYTF
>TRBV5-4|TRBJ1-5
CARRSTPNQPQHF
>TRBV29-1|TRBJ2-3
CSVGQALSTDTQYF